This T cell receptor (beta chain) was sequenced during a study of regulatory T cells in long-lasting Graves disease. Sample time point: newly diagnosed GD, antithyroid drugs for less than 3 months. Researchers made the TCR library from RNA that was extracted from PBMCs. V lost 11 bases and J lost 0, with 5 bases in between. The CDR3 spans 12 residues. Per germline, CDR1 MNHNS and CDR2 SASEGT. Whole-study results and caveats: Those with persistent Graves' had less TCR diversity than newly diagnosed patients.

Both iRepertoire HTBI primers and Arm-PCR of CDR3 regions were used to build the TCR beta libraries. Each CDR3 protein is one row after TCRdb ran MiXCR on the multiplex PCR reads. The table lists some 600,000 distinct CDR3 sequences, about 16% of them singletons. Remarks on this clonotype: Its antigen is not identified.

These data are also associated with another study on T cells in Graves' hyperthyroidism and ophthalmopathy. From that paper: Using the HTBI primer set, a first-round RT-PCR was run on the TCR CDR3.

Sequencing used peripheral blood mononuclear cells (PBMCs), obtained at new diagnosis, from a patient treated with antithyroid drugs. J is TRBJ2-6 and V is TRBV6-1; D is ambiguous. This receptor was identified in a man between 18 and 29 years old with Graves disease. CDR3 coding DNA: TGTGCCCGCCCCTCTGGGGCCAACGTCCTGACTTTC. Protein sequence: CARPSGANVLTF.